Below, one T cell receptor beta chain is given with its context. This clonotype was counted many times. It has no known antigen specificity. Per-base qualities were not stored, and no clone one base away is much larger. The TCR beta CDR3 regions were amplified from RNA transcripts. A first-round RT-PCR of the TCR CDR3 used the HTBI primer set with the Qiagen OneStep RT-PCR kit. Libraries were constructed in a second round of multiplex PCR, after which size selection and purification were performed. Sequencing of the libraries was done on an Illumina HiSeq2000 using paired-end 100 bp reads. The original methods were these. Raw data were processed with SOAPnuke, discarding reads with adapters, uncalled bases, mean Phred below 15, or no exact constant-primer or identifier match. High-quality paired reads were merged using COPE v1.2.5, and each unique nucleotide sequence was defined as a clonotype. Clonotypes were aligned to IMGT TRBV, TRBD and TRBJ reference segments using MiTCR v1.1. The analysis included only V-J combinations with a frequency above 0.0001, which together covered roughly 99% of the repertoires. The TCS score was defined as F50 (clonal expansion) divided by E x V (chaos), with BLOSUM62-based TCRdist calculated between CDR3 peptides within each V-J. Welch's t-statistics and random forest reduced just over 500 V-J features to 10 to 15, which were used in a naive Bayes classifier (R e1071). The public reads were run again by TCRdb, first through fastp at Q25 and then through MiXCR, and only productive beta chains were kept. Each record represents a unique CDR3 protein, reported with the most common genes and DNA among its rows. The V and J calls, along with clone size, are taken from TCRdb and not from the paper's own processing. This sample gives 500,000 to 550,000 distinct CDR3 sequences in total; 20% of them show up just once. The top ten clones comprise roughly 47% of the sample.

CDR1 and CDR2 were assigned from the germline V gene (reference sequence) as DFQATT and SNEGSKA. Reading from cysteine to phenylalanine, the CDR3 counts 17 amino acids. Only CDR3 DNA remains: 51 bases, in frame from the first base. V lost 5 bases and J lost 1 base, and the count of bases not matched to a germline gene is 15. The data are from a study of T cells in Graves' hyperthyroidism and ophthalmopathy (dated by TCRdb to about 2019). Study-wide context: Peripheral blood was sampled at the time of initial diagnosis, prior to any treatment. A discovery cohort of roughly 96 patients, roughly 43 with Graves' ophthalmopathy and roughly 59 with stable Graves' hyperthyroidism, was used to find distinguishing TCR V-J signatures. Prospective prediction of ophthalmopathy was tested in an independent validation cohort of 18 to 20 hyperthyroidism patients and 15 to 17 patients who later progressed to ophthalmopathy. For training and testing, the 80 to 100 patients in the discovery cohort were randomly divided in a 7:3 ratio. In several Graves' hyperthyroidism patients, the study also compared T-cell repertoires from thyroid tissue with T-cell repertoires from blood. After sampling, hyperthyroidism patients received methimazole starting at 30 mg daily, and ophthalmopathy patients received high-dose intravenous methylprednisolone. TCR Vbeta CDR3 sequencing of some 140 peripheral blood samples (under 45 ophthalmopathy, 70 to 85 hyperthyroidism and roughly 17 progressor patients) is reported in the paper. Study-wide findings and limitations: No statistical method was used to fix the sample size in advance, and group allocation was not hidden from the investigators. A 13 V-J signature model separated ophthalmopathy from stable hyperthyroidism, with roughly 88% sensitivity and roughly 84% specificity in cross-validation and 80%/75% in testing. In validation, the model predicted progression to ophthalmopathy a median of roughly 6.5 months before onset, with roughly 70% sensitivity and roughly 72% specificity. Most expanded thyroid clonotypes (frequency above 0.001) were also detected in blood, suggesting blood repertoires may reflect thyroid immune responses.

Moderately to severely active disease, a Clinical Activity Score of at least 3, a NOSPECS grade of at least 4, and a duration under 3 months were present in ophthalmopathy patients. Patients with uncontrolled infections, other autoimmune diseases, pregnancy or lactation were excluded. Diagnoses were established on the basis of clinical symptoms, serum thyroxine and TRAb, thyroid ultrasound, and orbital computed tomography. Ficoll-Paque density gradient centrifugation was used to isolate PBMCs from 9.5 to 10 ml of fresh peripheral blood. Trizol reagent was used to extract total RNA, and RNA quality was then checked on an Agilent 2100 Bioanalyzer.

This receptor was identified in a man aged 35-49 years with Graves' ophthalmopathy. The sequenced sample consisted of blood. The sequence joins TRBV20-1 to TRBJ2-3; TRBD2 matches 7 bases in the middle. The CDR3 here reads CSAAQGGSFAGTDTQYF. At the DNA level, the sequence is TGCAGTGCTGCCCAGGGCGGGAGCTTTGCTGGCACAGATACGCAGTATTTT.